The sequence of this TCR beta chain was determined in a study of blood T cell repertoires in COVID-19. Study overall: Spain, Italy and the United States supplied samples that represented acute and convalescent COVID-19. Sources were T cells, B-cell-depleted T cells, or PBMCs; the material itself was cDNA or gDNA.

Authors' data handling: Amplification of reference gene primers was used by the study to estimate nucleated cell counts. Generated by immunoSEQ multiplex PCR, the TCRdb table keeps only in-frame clones and is missing some. The V and J calls and clone size are taken from that table; D and trimming were inferred from the DNA. The sample consists of approximately 250,000 clones, around 90% of them appearing once. The V gene end was trimmed by 4 bases and the J gene end by 4 bases; junction bases not matched to a gene: 7. CDR1 is MNHEY and CDR2 is SVGAGI in the germline V gene. The CDR3 has 16 amino acids. Enrollees, about 18 to 89 years old, lived in 24 US areas.

This chain links TRBV6-5 with TRBJ2-7; TRBD2 aligns across 13 bases. Sequenced: PBMCs or T cells enriched from blood (not recorded which). This TCR came from a woman aged 25 to 39 with acute COVID-19. The CDR3 here is CASSSRTSGSFYEQYF. The CDR3 region has the DNA TGTGCCAGCAGTTCCCGGACTAGCGGGAGTTTTTACGAGCAGTACTTC.